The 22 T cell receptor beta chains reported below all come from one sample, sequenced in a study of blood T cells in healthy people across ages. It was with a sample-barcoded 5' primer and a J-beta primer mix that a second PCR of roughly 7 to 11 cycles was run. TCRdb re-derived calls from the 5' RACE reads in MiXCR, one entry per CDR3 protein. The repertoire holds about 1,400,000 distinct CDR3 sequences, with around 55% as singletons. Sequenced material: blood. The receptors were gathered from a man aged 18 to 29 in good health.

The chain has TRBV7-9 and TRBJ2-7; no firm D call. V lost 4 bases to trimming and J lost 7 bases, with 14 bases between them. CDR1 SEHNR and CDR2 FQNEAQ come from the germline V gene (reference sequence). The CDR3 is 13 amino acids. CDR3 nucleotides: TGTGCCAGCAGCTCGGACCGGGCTCGGGAGCAGTACTTC. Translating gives CASSSDRAREQYF.

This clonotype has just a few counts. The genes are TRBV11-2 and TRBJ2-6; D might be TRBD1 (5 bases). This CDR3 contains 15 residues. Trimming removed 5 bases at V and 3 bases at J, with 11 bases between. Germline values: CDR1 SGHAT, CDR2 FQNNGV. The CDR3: CASSLRVHGANVLTF. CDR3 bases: TGTGCCAGCAGCCTCAGGGTTCATGGGGCCAACGTCCTGACTTTC. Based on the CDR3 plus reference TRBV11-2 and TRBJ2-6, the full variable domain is EAGVAQSPRYKIIEKRQSVAFWCNPISGHATLYWYQQILGQGPKLLIQFQNNGVVDDSQLPKDRFSAERLKGVDSTLKIQPAKLEDSAVYLCASSLRVHGANVLTFGAGSRLTVL.

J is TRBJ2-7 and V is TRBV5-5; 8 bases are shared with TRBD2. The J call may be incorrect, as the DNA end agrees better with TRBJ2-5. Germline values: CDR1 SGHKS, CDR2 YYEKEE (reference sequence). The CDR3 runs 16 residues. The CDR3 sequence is CASIPPAGVFGETQYF. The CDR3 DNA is TGTGCCAGCATACCACCAGCGGGAGTATTCGGAGAGACCCAGTACTTC.

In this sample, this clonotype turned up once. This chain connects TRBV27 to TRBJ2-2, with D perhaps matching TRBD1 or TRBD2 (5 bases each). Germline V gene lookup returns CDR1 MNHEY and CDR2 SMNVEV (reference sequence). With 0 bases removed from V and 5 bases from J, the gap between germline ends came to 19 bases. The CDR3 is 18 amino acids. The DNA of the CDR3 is TGTGCCAGCAGTTTATCCCCCGAGGGGCCCCGTGGAACCGGGGAGCTGTTTTTT. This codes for CASSLSPEGPRGTGELFF.

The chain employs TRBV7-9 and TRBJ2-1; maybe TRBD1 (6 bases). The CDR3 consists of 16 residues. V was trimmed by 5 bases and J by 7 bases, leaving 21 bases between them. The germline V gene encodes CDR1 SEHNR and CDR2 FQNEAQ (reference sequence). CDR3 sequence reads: CASSQSTGLSGNEQFF. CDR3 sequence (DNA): TGTGCCAGCAGCCAATCTACAGGGCTGTCGGGGAATGAGCAGTTCTTC.

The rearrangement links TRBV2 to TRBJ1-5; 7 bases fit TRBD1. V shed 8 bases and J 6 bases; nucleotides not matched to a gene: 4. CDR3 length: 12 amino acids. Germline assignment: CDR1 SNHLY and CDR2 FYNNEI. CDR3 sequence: CASARGVQPQHF. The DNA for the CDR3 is TGTGCCAGCGCCAGGGGGGTTCAGCCCCAGCATTTT.

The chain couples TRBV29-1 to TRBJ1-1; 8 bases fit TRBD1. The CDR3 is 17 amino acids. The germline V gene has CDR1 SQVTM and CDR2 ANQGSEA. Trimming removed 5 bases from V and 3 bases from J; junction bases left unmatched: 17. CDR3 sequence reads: CSVRSGGGRTLDTEAFF. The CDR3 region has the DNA TGCAGCGTTAGGTCAGGGGGCGGCAGGACTCTGGACACTGAAGCTTTCTTT.

Written as DNA, the CDR3 is TGCAGCGTTGAGACAGGGGGTGACTACGAGCAGTACTTC. Translation gives CSVETGGDYEQYF. The chain is built from TRBV29-1 and TRBJ2-7; TRBD1 agrees at 9 bases. The CDR3 totals 13 residues. Trimming cost V 3 bases and J 3 bases; bases outside gene matches: 3. Germline V gene sequence: CDR1 SQVTM, CDR2 ANQGSEA.

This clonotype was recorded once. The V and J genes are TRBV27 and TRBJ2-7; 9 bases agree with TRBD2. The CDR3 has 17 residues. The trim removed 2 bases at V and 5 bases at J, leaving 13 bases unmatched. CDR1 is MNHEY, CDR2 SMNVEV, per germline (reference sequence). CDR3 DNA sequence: TGTGCCAGCAGTTTAAAAGGCGGGGGGGAACAGGCAGACGAGCAGTACTTC. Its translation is CASSLKGGGEQADEQYF.

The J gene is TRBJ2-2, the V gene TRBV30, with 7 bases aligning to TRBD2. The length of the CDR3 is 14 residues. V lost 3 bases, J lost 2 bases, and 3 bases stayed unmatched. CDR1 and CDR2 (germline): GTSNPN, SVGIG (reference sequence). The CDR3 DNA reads TGTGCCTGGAGAGGACTAGTAAACACCGGGGAGCTGTTTTTT. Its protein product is CAWRGLVNTGELFF.

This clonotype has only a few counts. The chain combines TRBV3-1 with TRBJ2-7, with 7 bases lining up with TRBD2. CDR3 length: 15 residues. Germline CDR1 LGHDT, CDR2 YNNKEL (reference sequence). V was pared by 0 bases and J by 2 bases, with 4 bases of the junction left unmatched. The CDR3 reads CASSQDGGSTYEQYF. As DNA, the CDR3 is TGTGCCAGCAGCCAAGACGGCGGGAGCACCTACGAGCAGTACTTC.

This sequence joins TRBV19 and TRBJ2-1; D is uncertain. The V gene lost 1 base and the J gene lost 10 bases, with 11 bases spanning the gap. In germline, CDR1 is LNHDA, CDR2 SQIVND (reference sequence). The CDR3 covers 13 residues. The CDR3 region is CASSIGPKGEQFF. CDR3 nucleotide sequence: TGTGCCAGTAGTATAGGTCCCAAGGGAGAGCAGTTCTTC.

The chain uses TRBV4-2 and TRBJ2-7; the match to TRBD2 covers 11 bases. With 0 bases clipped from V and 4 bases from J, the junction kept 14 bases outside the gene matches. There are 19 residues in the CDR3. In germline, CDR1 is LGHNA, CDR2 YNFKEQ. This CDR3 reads CASSQEGGLAGGPAYEQYF. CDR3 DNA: TGTGCCAGCAGCCAAGAGGGTGGGTTAGCGGGAGGGCCCGCTTACGAGCAGTACTTC.

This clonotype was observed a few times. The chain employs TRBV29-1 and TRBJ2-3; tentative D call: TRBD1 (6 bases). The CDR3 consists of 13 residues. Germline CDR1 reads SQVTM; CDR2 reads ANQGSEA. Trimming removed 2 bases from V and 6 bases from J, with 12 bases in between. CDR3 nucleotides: TGCAGCGTTGAATGGCAGGGGCCCGATACGCAGTATTTT. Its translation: CSVEWQGPDTQYF.

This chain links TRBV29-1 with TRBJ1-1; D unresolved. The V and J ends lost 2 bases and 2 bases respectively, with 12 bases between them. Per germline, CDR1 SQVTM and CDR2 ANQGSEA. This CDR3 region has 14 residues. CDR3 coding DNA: TGCAGCGTTGAAACCCGGCTCCTCAACACTGAAGCTTTCTTT. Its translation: CSVETRLLNTEAFF. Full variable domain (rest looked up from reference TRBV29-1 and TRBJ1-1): SAVISQKPSRDICQRGTSLTIQCQVDSQVTMMFWYRQQPGQSLTLIATANQGSEATYESGFVIDKFPISRPNLTFSTLTVSNMSPEDSSIYLCSVETRLLNTEAFFGQGTRLTVV.

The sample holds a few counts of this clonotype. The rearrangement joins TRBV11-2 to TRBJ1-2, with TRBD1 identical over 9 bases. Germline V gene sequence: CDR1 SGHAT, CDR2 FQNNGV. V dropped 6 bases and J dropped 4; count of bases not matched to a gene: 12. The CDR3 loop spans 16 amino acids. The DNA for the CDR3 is TGTGCCAGCAGTTCCGGGACAGGGAGTTCGGCCTATGGCTACACCTTC. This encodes CASSSGTGSSAYGYTF.

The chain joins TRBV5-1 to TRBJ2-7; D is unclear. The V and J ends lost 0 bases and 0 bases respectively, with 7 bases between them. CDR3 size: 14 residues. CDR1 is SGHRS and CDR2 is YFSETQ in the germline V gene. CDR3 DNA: TGCGCCAGCAGCTTGGGACAACCCTCCTACGAGCAGTACTTC. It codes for CASSLGQPSYEQYF.

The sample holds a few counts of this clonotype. CDR3 in DNA: TGTGCCAGCAGCTCCCAAGGGGGGAGCTATGGCTACACCTTC. Its protein is CASSSQGGSYGYTF. This chain uses TRBV7-2 with TRBJ1-2, with D perhaps TRBD1 (6 bases). The CDR3 contains 14 residues. CDR1 SGHTA and CDR2 FQGNSA come from the germline V gene. Trimming left V 4 bases short and J 4 bases short, with 13 bases between. The variable domain in full, with the rest retrieved from reference TRBV7-2 and TRBJ1-2, is GAGVSQSPSNKVTEKGKDVELRCDPISGHTALYWYRQSLGQGLEFLIYFQGNSAPDKSGLPSDRFSAERTGGSVSTLTIQRTQQEDSAVYLCASSSQGGSYGYTFGSGTRLTVV.

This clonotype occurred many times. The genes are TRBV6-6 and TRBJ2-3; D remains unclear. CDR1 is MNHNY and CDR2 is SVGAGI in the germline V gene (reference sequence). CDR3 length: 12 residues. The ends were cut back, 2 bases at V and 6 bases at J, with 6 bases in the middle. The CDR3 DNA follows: TGTGCCAGCAGTTACGACTGGGATACGCAGTATTTT. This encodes CASSYDWDTQYF.

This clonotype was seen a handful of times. The CDR3 region is CSVAKGKGYTF. The CDR3 bases are TGCAGCGTCGCCAAGGGGAAAGGCTACACCTTC. The rearrangement joins TRBV29-1 to TRBJ1-2; the D gene is possibly TRBD1 (5 bases). The length of the CDR3 is 11 residues. Deletions cut 6 bases from V and 8 bases from J, with 13 bases between. Per germline, CDR1 SQVTM and CDR2 ANQGSEA. The variable domain in full, with the rest retrieved from reference TRBV29-1 and TRBJ1-2, is SAVISQKPSRDICQRGTSLTIQCQVDSQVTMMFWYRQQPGQSLTLIATANQGSEATYESGFVIDKFPISRPNLTFSTLTVSNMSPEDSSIYLCSVAKGKGYTFGSGTRLTVV.

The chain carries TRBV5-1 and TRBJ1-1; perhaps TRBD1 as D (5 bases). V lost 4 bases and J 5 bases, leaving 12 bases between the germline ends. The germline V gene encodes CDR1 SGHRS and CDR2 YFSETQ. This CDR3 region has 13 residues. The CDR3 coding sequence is TGCGCCAGCAGCCTGGGACCCAGGACTGAAGCTTTCTTT. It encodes CASSLGPRTEAFF.

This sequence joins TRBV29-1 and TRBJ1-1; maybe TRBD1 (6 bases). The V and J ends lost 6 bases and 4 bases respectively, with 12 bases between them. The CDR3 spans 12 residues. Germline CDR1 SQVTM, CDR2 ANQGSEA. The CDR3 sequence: CSVGAWGTEAFF. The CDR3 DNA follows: TGCAGCGTGGGGGCATGGGGCACTGAAGCTTTCTTT.